Listed here is a single TCR beta chain. The sample comes from a study of blood T cell repertoires in COVID-19. Overall study context: From the United States, Italy and Spain came samples of acute and convalescent COVID-19. PBMCs, B-cell-depleted T cells, or T cells provided the cDNA or gDNA that made up the material.

There are 16 residues in the CDR3. Trimming pared 1 base from V and 6 bases from J, leaving 19 bases between. Original data processing: For nucleated cells, counts were estimated from reference gene primer amplification. Profiled with immunoSEQ multiplex PCR; TCRdb holds only in-frame clones, not every one. V, J and clone size reflect that table, while D and trimming were determined from the DNA. The sample lists around 130,000 clones; roughly 82% were seen once. Sequencing was carried out using peripheral blood. This sequence joins TRBV23-1 and TRBJ2-7, with D perhaps TRBD2 (6 bases). TRBV23-1 is flagged as an ORF with uncertain function. The source of this sequence is a human donor in a cohort sampled during active COVID-19. CDR3 amino acids: CASSQLSPGLGCEQYF. The CDR3 coding sequence is TGCGCCAGCAGTCAATTATCCCCGGGACTGGGTTGCGAGCAGTACTTC.